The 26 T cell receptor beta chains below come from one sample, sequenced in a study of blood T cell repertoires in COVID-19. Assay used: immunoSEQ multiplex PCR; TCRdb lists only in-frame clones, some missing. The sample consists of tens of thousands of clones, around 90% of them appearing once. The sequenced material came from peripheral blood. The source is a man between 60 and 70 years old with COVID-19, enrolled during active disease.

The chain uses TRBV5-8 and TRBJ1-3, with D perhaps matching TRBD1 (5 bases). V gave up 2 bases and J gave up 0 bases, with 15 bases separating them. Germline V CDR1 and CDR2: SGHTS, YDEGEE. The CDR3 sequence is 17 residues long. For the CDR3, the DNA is TGTGCCAGCAGCTTCGCGGGACTGACTAACTCTGGAAACACCATATATTTT. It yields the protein CASSFAGLTNSGNTIYF.

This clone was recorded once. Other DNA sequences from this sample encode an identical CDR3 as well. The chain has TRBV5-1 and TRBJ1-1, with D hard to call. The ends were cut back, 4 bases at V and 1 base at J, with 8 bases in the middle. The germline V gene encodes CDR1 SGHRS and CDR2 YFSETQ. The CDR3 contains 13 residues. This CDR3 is CASSPRANTEAFF. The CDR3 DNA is TGCGCCAGCAGCCCGAGGGCGAACACTGAAGCTTTCTTT.

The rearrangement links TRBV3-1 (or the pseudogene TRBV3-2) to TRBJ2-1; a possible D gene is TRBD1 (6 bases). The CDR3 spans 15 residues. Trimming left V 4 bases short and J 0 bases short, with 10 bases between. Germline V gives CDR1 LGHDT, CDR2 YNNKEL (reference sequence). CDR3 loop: CASSPGQSSYNEQFF. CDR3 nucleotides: TGTGCCAGCAGCCCGGGACAAAGCTCCTACAATGAGCAGTTCTTC.

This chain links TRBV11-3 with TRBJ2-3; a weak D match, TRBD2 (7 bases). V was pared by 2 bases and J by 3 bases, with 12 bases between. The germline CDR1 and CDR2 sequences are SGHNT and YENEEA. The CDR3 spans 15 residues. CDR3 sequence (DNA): TGTGCCAGCAGCTTACGGGGGGCTCAGACAGATACGCAGTATTTT. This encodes CASSLRGAQTDTQYF.

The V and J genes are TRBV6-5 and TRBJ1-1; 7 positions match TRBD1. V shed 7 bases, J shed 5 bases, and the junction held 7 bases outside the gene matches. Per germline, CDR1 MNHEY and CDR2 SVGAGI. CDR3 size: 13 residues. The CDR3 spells CASIRGMGTEAFF. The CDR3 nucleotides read TGTGCCAGCATCAGGGGGATGGGGACTGAAGCTTTCTTT.

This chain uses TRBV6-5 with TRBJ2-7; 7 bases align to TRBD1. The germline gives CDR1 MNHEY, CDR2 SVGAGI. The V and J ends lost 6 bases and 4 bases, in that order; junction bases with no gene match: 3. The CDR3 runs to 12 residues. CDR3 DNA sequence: TGTGCCAGCAGCCCGGACAGGTACGAGCAGTACTTC. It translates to CASSPDRYEQYF.

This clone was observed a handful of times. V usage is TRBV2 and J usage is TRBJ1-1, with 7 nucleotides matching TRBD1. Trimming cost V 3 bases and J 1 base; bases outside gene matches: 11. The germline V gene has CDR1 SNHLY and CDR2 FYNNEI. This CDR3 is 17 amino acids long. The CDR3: CASSDGETGARNTEAFF. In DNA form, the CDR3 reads TGTGCCAGCAGTGACGGAGAAACAGGGGCGAGGAACACTGAAGCTTTCTTT.

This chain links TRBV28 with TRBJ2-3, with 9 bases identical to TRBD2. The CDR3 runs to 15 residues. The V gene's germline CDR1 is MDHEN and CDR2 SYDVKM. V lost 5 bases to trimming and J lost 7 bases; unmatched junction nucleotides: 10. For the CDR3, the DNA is TGTGCCAGCAGTGTTATGGCGGGGGGGACGCATACGCAGTATTTT. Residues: CASSVMAGGTHTQYF.

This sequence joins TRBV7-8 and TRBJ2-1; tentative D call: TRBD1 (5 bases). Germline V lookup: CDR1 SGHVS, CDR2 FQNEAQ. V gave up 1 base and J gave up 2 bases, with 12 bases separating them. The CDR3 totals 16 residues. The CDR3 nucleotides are TGTGCCAGCAGCTTAGGCGACCAGGGCCCCTACAATGAGCAGTTCTTC. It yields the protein CASSLGDQGPYNEQFF.

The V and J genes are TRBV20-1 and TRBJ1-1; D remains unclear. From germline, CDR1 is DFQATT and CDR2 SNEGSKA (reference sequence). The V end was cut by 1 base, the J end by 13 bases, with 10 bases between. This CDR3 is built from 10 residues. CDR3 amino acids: CSARVPQIFF. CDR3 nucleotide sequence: TGCAGTGCTAGAGTGCCGCAGATTTTCTTT.

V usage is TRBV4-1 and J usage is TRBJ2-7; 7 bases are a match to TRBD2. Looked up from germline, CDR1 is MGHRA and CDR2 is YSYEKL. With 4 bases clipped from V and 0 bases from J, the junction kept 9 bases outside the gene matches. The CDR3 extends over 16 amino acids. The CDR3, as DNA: TGCGCCAGCAGCCCGCGGACGACTAGCAACTCCTACGAGCAGTACTTC. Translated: CASSPRTTSNSYEQYF.

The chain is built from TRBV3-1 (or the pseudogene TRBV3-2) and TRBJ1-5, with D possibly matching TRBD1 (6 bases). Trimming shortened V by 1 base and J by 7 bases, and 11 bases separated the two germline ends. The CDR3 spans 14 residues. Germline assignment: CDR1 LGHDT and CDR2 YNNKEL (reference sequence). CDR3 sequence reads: CASSQVAGEQPQHF. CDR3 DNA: TGTGCCAGCAGCCAAGTGGCAGGGGAACAGCCCCAGCATTTT.

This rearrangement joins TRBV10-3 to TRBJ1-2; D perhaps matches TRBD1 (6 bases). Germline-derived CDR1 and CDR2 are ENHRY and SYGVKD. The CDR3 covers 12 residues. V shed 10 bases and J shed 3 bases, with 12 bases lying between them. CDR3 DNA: TGTGCCACCGGACAGCCCGACTATGGCTACACCTTC. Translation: CATGQPDYGYTF.

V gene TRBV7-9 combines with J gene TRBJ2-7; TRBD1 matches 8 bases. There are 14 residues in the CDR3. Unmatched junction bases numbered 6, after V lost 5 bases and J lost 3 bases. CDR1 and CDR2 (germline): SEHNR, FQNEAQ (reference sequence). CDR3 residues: CASSRGQGIYEQYF. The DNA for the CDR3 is TGTGCCAGCAGCCGCGGACAGGGAATCTACGAGCAGTACTTC.

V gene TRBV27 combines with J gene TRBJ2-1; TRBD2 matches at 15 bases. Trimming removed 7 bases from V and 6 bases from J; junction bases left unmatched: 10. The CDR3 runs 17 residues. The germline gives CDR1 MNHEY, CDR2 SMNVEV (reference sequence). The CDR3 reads CASTFKGTSGRSNEQFF. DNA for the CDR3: TGTGCCAGCACCTTTAAAGGGACTAGCGGGAGGTCCAATGAGCAGTTCTTC.

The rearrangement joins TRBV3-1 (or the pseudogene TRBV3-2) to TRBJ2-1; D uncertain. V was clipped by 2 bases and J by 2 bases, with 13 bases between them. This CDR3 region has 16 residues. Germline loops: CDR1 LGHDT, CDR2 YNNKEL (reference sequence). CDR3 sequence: CASSQSESRAYNEQFF. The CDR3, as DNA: TGTGCCAGCAGCCAATCGGAATCACGGGCCTACAATGAGCAGTTCTTC.

The CDR3 DNA follows: TGTGCCTGGAGTGTAGGGGGCCGCGATCAGCCCCAGCATTTT. Translated, it gives CAWSVGGRDQPQHF. V gene TRBV30 combines with J gene TRBJ1-5; TRBD1 aligns across 7 bases. This CDR3 has 14 residues. CDR1 is GTSNPN and CDR2 is SVGIG in the germline V gene (reference sequence). Trimming at V came to 0 bases and at J to 5 bases, leaving 4 bases not matched to a gene.

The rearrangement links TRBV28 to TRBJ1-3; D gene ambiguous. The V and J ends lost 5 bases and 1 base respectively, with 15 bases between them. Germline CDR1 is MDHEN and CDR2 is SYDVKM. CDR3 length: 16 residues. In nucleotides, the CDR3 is TGTGCCAGCAGTCTCAACCGGAGAGGTTCTGGAAACACCATATATTTT. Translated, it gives CASSLNRRGSGNTIYF.

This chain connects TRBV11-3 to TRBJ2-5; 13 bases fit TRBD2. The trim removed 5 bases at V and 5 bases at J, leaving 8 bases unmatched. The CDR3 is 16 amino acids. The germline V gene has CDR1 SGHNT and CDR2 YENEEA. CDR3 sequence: CASSGEGLAGSETQYF. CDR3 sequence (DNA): TGTGCCAGCAGCGGCGAGGGACTAGCGGGAAGCGAGACCCAGTACTTC. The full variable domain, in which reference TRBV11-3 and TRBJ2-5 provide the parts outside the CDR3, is EAGVVQSPRYKIIEKKQPVAFWCNPISGHNTLYWYLQNLGQGPELLIRYENEEAVDDSQLPKDRFSAERLKGVDSTLKIQPAELGDSAVYLCASSGEGLAGSETQYFGPGTRLLVL.

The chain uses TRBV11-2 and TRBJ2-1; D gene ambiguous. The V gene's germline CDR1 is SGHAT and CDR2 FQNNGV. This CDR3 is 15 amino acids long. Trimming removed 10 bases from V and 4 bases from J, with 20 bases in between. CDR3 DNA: TGTGCCACTAAAAGCGACGTTTTGCGTTACAATGAGCAGTTCTTC. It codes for CATKSDVLRYNEQFF.

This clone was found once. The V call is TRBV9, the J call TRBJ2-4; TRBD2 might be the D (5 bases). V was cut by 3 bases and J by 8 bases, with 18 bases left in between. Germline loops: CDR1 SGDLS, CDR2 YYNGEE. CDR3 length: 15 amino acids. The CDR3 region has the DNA TGTGCCAGCAGCGCCCGAAGGGAACCCGGGGACATTCAGTACTTC. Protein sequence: CASSARREPGDIQYF.

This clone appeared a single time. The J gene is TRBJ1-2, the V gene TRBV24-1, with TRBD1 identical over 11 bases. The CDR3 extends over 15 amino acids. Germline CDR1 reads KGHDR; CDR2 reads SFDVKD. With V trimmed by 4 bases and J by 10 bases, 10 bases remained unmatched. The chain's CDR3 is CATSESGTGGPIYTF. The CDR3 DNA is TGTGCCACCAGTGAAAGTGGGACAGGGGGGCCGATCTACACCTTC.

The CDR3 DNA is TGCGCCAGCAGCTTGGGGAACAAGGGGCTCCGACAGATCTACGAGCAGTACTTC. This translates into CASSLGNKGLRQIYEQYF. J is TRBJ2-7 and V is TRBV5-1, with D maybe TRBD1 (5 bases). Trimming took 0 bases from V and 3 from J, leaving 22 bases between them. The CDR3 totals 18 residues. The V gene's germline CDR1 is SGHRS and CDR2 YFSETQ.

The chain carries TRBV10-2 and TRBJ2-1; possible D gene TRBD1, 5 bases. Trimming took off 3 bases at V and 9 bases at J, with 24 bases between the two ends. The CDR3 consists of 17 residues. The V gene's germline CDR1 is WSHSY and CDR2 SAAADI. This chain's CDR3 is CASSDPSRAVFGFEQFF. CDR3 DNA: TGCGCCAGCAGTGACCCCAGCAGGGCGGTGTTCGGATTTGAGCAGTTCTTC.

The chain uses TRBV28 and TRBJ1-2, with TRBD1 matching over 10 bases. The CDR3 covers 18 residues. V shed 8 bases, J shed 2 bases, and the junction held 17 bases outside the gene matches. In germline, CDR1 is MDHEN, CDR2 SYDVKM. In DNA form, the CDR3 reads TGTGCCAGCCACACGACCGACAGGGGGCGATCGCCCAACTATGGCTACACCTTC. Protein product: CASHTTDRGRSPNYGYTF.

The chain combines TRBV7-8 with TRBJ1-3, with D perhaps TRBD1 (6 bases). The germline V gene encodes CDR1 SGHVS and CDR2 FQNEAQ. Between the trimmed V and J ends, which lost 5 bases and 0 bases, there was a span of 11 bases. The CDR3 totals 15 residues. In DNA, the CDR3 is TGTGCCAGCAGCGTTACAGGGATCTCTGGAAACACCATATATTTT. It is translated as CASSVTGISGNTIYF.